What follows describes a single TCR beta chain. No cognate antigen has been identified for it. Base qualities are not at hand, and no much larger clone is one base apart. As encoded in the germline V gene, CDR1 is SGDLS while CDR2 is YYNGEE. V has 0 bases trimmed and J has 2 bases trimmed; junction bases matching no gene number 5. Including cysteine and phenylalanine, the CDR3 has 16 amino acids. The only DNA kept is the CDR3, 48 bases in frame from the first base. These data originate in a study of blood T cell repertoires in COVID-19 (TCRdb year 2020). Concerning the study at large: Collaborator samples came from the United States, Italy and Spain and covered acute and convalescent phases of COVID-19. The prospective study material was composed of cDNA or gDNA derived from T cells, B-cell-depleted T cells, or PBMCs. Subjects who had been exposed to COVID-19, were actively infected with it, or had recovered from it provided the deeply sampled blood TCRbeta repertoires that made up the dataset. The repertoires were made available in a free public database intended to serve as a resource for research on the immune response to SARS-CoV-2. Samples were obtained from the ongoing ImmuneRACE study (first 160 participants) and from over a thousand subjects provided by 6 global collaborators. A de-identified subject ID, COVID-19 status, age in years and sex were almost always included in the sample metadata. HLA class I and class II types, where available, came from metadata supplied by the sample provider rather than from assay-based typing.

TCRbeta CDR3 regions were amplified from genomic DNA by means of the immunoSEQ Assay, a bias-controlled multiplex PCR. In the original analysis: The number of nucleated cells in each sample was estimated from the amplification of reference gene primers within the assay. To quantify the absolute abundance of each unique TCRbeta CDR3 rearrangement, sequence reads were collapsed and filtered. For each sample, productive Simpson clonality was calculated as the square root of Simpson's diversity index across productive rearrangements. Here the immuneACCESS table is served through TCRdb, limited to in-frame sequences with V and J called. Missing clones are a known gap in these copies; in checked studies unresolved V genes cover under half, and the rest lacks a known reason. From that table come the V and J calls and clone size; the DNA was used to work out D and trimming. The sample contains fewer than 200,000 clones, roughly 80% of them found a single time. Over 7.5% of the sample is taken by the ten largest.

Whole blood was collected in K2EDTA tubes by collaborating institutions according to the institutions' own protocols. For TCRbeta analysis, collaborator samples were shipped as frozen whole blood, as isolated PBMCs, or as DNA extracted from either sample type. Beyond this particular receptor, the publication reports: The amount of clinical and demographic metadata varied by source and participant and was provided uncurated.

Sequenced: peripheral blood. This sequence originates from a woman between 65 and 79 years old with acute or convalescent COVID-19. The chain is encoded by TRBV9 joined to TRBJ2-5, with 9 central nucleotides matching TRBD1. The CDR3 protein sequence reads: CASSVGQGEIQETQYF. The DNA sequence is TGTGCCAGCAGCGTAGGACAGGGGGAGATTCAAGAGACCCAGTACTTC.